The 8 T cell receptor beta chains below all came from one sample that was sequenced in a study of radiation and T cells in renal cell carcinoma. Libraries were prepared by immunoSEQ multiplex PCR; TCRdb keeps only in-frame clonotypes and omits some of them. The sample records about 150,000 clones, 70% to 90% being singletons. Specified time point: blood 4 weeks post-SBRT, at nephrectomy. Treatment specified: 15 Gy SBRT to primary tumor, nephrectomy 4 weeks later. The sequences come from blood, collected from a patient whose treatment included radiotherapy and nephrectomy. Every receptor here comes from a woman between 50 and 59 years old with renal cell carcinoma.

The chain links TRBV2 to TRBJ1-1; D is perhaps TRBD1 (6 bases). Germline CDR1 is SNHLY and CDR2 is FYNNEI. V was trimmed by 6 bases and J by 6 bases, leaving 23 bases between them. The CDR3 runs to 16 residues. Written as DNA, the CDR3 is TGTGCCAGCAGAAGGACAGCGACAGCAGGGTCGTCTGAAGCTTTCTTT. Protein sequence: CASRRTATAGSSEAFF. Looking up the rest from reference TRBV2 and TRBJ1-1 gives the full variable domain: EPEVTQTPSHQVTQMGQEVILRCVPISNHLYFYWYRQILGQKVEFLVSFYNNEISEKSEIFDDQFSVERPDGSNFTLKIRSTKLEDSAMYFCASRRTATAGSSEAFFGQGTRLTVV.

The V gene is TRBV29-1, the J gene TRBJ1-1; D is ambiguous. Trimming pared 0 bases from V and 1 base from J, leaving 9 bases between. Germline loops: CDR1 SQVTM, CDR2 ANQGSEA. The CDR3 contains 14 residues. The CDR3 here is CSVEDRPQNTEAFF. The CDR3 DNA reads TGCAGCGTTGAAGATCGCCCACAGAACACTGAAGCTTTCTTT. Full variable domain (missing parts from reference TRBV29-1 and TRBJ1-1): SAVISQKPSRDICQRGTSLTIQCQVDSQVTMMFWYRQQPGQSLTLIATANQGSEATYESGFVIDKFPISRPNLTFSTLTVSNMSPEDSSIYLCSVEDRPQNTEAFFGQGTRLTVV.

Concerning this clone: A much bigger clone sits one base away, suggesting this may be a read error. This chain uses TRBV6-5 with TRBJ1-6; 8 positions match TRBD1. V was pared by 6 bases and J by 5 bases, with 3 bases of the junction left unmatched. CDR3 length equals 14 residues. The germline V gene encodes CDR1 MNHEY and CDR2 SVGAGI. CDR3 coding DNA: TGTGCCAGCAGAGGACAGGGAAATAATTCACCCCTCCACTTT. Its translation: CASRGQGNNSPLHF.

CDR3 in DNA: TGTGCCGGTCAGCGGGCCCGGGGCCAAGAGACCCAGTACTTC. Its protein product is CAGQRARGQETQYF. This chain connects TRBV7-8 to TRBJ2-5; perhaps TRBD2 as D (6 bases). V was cut by 11 bases and J by 1 base, with 17 bases left in between. The CDR3 consists of 14 residues. CDR1 and CDR2 (germline): SGHVS, FQNEAQ.

V is TRBV5-1 and J is TRBJ1-1, with D possibly matching TRBD1 (6 bases). CDR3 length equals 15 residues. In germline, CDR1 is SGHRS, CDR2 YFSETQ. V was shortened by 3 bases and J by 4 bases, with 16 bases between the two germline ends. Here the CDR3 DNA reads TGCGCCAGCAGCTATACGGGGGCGCGGAGCACTGAAGCTTTCTTT. Its protein is CASSYTGARSTEAFF.

The V and J genes are TRBV7-2 and TRBJ1-4; no reliable D call. V was shortened by 1 base and J by 7 bases, with 13 bases between the two germline ends. The CDR3 contains 15 residues. Per the germline V gene, CDR1 is SGHTA and CDR2 is FQGNSA. CDR3 bases: TGTGCCAGCAGCTTAGATCTGGTTTCGAGTGAAAAACTGTTTTTT. It codes for CASSLDLVSSEKLFF.

This chain joins TRBV6-5 and TRBJ1-6; 7 bases match TRBD1. The CDR3 totals 16 residues. V trimming: 1 base; J trimming: 7 bases; junction bases outside the gene matches: 7. Germline-derived CDR1 and CDR2 are MNHEY and SVGAGI. The CDR3 protein is CASSYYRGGLNSPLHF. In nucleotides, the CDR3 is TGTGCCAGCAGTTACTACAGAGGGGGCTTGAATTCACCCCTCCACTTT.

The gene calls are TRBV6-6 and TRBJ2-7, with D perhaps matching TRBD1 (6 bases). Per the germline V gene, CDR1 is MNHNY and CDR2 is SVGAGI (reference sequence). The length of the CDR3 is 15 residues. The V gene lost 6 bases and the J gene lost 0 bases, with 15 bases spanning the gap. The CDR3 loop is CASRTEQGYSYEQYF. The CDR3 bases are TGTGCCAGCAGAACCGAACAGGGCTACTCCTACGAGCAGTACTTC.